One and the same sample provided the 23 T cell receptor beta chains below, sequenced in a study of blood T cell repertoires in COVID-19. Sequencing was performed with immunoSEQ multiplex PCR; in TCRdb, only in-frame clones are kept and a portion is missing. This sample has around 170,000 clones, with roughly 84% found just once. The source material was peripheral blood. These receptors originate from a man aged 18-30 years with active or convalescent COVID-19.

The V and J genes are TRBV12-3 or TRBV12-4 and TRBJ1-5; 8 bases align to TRBD1. Unmatched junction bases numbered 2, after V lost 5 bases and J lost 5 bases. The CDR3 spans 13 residues. This chain's CDR3 is CASSQGADQPQHF. CDR3 nucleotide sequence: TGTGCCAGCAGTCAGGGGGCGGATCAGCCCCAGCATTTT.

The chain has TRBV25-1 and TRBJ2-7; tentatively, D is TRBD2 (5 bases). The CDR3 extends over 16 amino acids. The germline V gene encodes CDR1 MGHDK and CDR2 SYGVNS. V lost 5 bases and J lost 0, with 17 bases in between. The CDR3 nucleotides read TGTGCCAGCAGTTCTTCTGGAGGACGGATCTCCTACGAGCAGTACTTC. Translating gives CASSSSGGRISYEQYF.

The chain couples TRBV6-5 to TRBJ2-7; TRBD2 might be the D (6 bases). CDR1 MNHEY and CDR2 SVGAGI come from the germline V gene. Trimming removed 8 bases at V and 5 bases at J, with 13 bases between. This CDR3 comprises 12 residues. The CDR3 region has the DNA TGTGCCAGCGGAGGGACTGGGAACGAGCAGTACTTC. As protein: CASGGTGNEQYF.

V gene TRBV29-1 combines with J gene TRBJ1-1, with 8 bases that match TRBD1. This CDR3 has 13 amino acids. V was clipped by 6 bases and J by 1 base; unmatched bases: 4. Germline values: CDR1 SQVTM, CDR2 ANQGSEA. The CDR3 sequence is CSVRDRRNTEAFF. CDR3 coding DNA: TGCAGCGTGAGGGACAGGCGGAACACTGAAGCTTTCTTT. The entire variable domain, with the rest obtained from reference TRBV29-1 and TRBJ1-1, is as follows: SAVISQKPSRDICQRGTSLTIQCQVDSQVTMMFWYRQQPGQSLTLIATANQGSEATYESGFVIDKFPISRPNLTFSTLTVSNMSPEDSSIYLCSVRDRRNTEAFFGQGTRLTVV.

The chain joins TRBV19 to TRBJ2-7, with TRBD2 matching 7 bases. Losses at the gene ends were 5 bases for V and 4 bases for J; bases not matched to a gene: 8. Germline CDR1 is LNHDA and CDR2 is SQIVND (reference sequence). The CDR3 has 14 residues. DNA of the CDR3: TGTGCCAGTAGTGACGGGGGAGGGCCTTACGAGCAGTACTTC. Residues: CASSDGGGPYEQYF.

This clone showed up just once. This sequence joins TRBV5-1 and TRBJ2-5; D might be TRBD2 (5 bases). Germline assignment: CDR1 SGHRS and CDR2 YFSETQ. The CDR3 covers 16 residues. V was pared by 0 bases and J by 5 bases, with 17 bases between. CDR3 loop: CASSLAYGESWETQYF. The CDR3 bases are TGCGCCAGCAGCTTGGCCTACGGGGAATCGTGGGAGACCCAGTACTTC.

This clone was seen a few times. The rearrangement uses TRBV14 and TRBJ2-5; D possibly corresponds to TRBD2 (6 bases). Germline lookup yields CDR1 SGHDN and CDR2 FVKESK. Between the trimmed V and J ends, which lost 1 base and 1 base, there was a span of 7 bases. This CDR3 has 14 residues. This CDR3 reads CASSQAGVQETQYF. CDR3 DNA sequence: TGTGCCAGCAGCCAAGCGGGAGTCCAAGAGACCCAGTACTTC.

The rearrangement joins TRBV19 to TRBJ2-4; D is uncertain. The length of the CDR3 is 15 residues. Trimming took off 3 bases at V and 1 base at J, with 10 bases between the two ends. CDR1 and CDR2 from the germline V gene are LNHDA and SQIVND (reference sequence). As DNA, the CDR3 is TGTGCCAGTAGTATCGGAGTTACGGCCAAAAACATTCAGTACTTC. It specifies CASSIGVTAKNIQYF.

This sequence joins TRBV5-6 and TRBJ2-3; D is unresolved. Between the trimmed V and J ends, which lost 0 bases and 2 bases, there was a span of 7 bases. Germline CDR1 is SGHDT and CDR2 is YYEEEE. CDR3 length: 14 residues. This CDR3 reads CASSLGLDTDTQYF. CDR3 nucleotides: TGTGCCAGCAGCTTGGGACTGGACACAGATACGCAGTATTTT.

The V gene is TRBV7-2, the J gene TRBJ2-5; 8 bases match TRBD2. The junction had 9 bases not matched to a gene; V was cut back by 4 bases and J by 2 bases. CDR1 and CDR2 (germline): SGHTA, FQGNSA. This CDR3 has 16 amino acids. The CDR3 DNA reads TGTGCCAGCAGCTCCATTTGGACTAGCCCGCAAGAGACCCAGTACTTC. Amino acids: CASSSIWTSPQETQYF.

This clone was observed a handful of times. The V call is TRBV27, the J call TRBJ1-2, with D hard to call. CDR1 is MNHEY, CDR2 SMNVEV, per germline (reference sequence). Deletions cut 2 bases from V and 2 bases from J, with 6 bases between. This CDR3 is 13 amino acids long. The CDR3, as DNA: TGTGCCAGCAGTTTAGGGCAGAACTATGGCTACACCTTC. It is translated as CASSLGQNYGYTF.

This chain links TRBV7-2 with TRBJ2-2, with 11 bases aligning to TRBD2. The CDR3 runs 18 residues. Germline values: CDR1 SGHTA, CDR2 FQGNSA. The ends lost 1 base at V and 2 bases at J; junction bases unmatched: 6. This CDR3 is CASSLVVAGGPNTGELFF. The CDR3 DNA reads as TGTGCCAGCAGCTTAGTTGTAGCGGGAGGGCCCAACACCGGGGAGCTGTTTTTT.

V is TRBV4-1 and J is TRBJ2-3, with 9 bases identical to TRBD1. The germline V gene has CDR1 MGHRA and CDR2 YSYEKL. The CDR3 loop spans 18 amino acids. J lost 2 bases, V lost 4 bases, and 13 bases had no gene match. The CDR3 spells CASSRTGTGRTYTDTQYF. As DNA, the CDR3 is TGCGCCAGCAGCCGGACGGGGACAGGGCGGACCTACACAGATACGCAGTATTTT.

This sequence joins TRBV15 and TRBJ1-1; D unclear. The germline V and J ends were trimmed by 0 bases and 4 bases, with 6 bases remaining between them. The CDR3 totals 13 residues. The germline V gene encodes CDR1 LNHNV and CDR2 YYDKDF (reference sequence). CDR3 region: CATSRDLSTEAFF. For the CDR3, the DNA is TGTGCCACCAGCAGAGATCTGTCCACTGAAGCTTTCTTT.

V is TRBV4-1 and J is TRBJ1-3; D gene unclear. V lost 1 base and J 1 base, leaving 8 bases between the germline ends. This CDR3 has 15 residues. Germline V CDR1 and CDR2: MGHRA, YSYEKL. The CDR3 here is CASSQVRGSGNTIYF. In DNA form, the CDR3 reads TGCGCCAGCAGCCAAGTAAGAGGGTCTGGAAACACCATATATTTT.

V is TRBV7-9 and J is TRBJ1-5, with D hard to call. The CDR3 has 14 residues. Germline CDR1 reads SEHNR; CDR2 reads FQNEAQ (reference sequence). V lost 1 base and J lost 0, with 4 bases in between. The CDR3 DNA sequence: TGTGCCAGCAGCTTAGACAGTAGCAATCAGCCCCAGCATTTT. As protein: CASSLDSSNQPQHF.

The chain uses TRBV28 and TRBJ2-2, with 8 bases that match TRBD1. With 6 bases clipped from V and 6 bases from J, the junction kept 12 bases outside the gene matches. Germline-derived CDR1 and CDR2 are MDHEN and SYDVKM. This CDR3 has 16 residues. The CDR3 DNA follows: TGTGCCAGCAGCTCCGCCCGGACAGGGCAAGCCGGGGAGCTGTTTTTT. It specifies CASSSARTGQAGELFF.

The CDR3: CASSQDLSNQPQHF. The CDR3 bases are TGCGCCAGCAGCCAAGATCTTAGCAATCAGCCCCAGCATTTT. This chain uses TRBV4-3 with TRBJ1-5; D unclear. The CDR3 sequence is 14 residues long. Germline V gene sequence: CDR1 LGHNA, CDR2 YSLEER. V was shortened by 0 bases and J by 0 bases, with 3 bases between the two germline ends.

This sequence joins TRBV4-3 and TRBJ2-5, with TRBD2 identical over 7 bases. Looked up from germline, CDR1 is LGHNA and CDR2 is YSLEER. The V segment lost 4 bases and the J segment 3 bases; nucleotides outside the gene matches: 2. The CDR3 runs to 13 residues. Here the CDR3 DNA reads TGCGCCAGCAGCCGAGGACTAGAAGAGACCCAGTACTTC. It specifies CASSRGLEETQYF.

The chain links TRBV6-2 or TRBV6-3 to TRBJ1-5; 8 bases are a match to TRBD1. CDR3 length: 16 residues. Per germline, CDR1 MNHEY and CDR2 SVGEGT. Unmatched junction bases numbered 4, after V lost 2 bases and J lost 1 base. The CDR3 DNA reads as TGTGCCAGCAGTTACCACCGGACAGGGAGCAATCAGCCCCAGCATTTT. Its protein product is CASSYHRTGSNQPQHF.

The chain uses TRBV24-1 and TRBJ1-5; 7 nucleotides align to TRBD1. V lost 7 bases, J lost 2 bases, and 7 bases stayed unmatched. CDR3 size: 15 residues. Germline V lookup: CDR1 KGHDR, CDR2 SFDVKD. The CDR3 spells CATRQGDPGNQPQHF. The CDR3 coding sequence is TGTGCCACCAGGCAGGGGGACCCTGGCAATCAGCCCCAGCATTTT.

This chain uses TRBV11-3 with TRBJ1-1; tentatively, D is TRBD1 (5 bases). Looked up from germline, CDR1 is SGHNT and CDR2 is YENEEA. The CDR3 consists of 13 residues. V shed 1 base and J shed 10 bases, with 13 bases lying between them. The CDR3 loop is CASSLGSGGGAFF. The CDR3, as DNA: TGTGCCAGCAGCTTAGGTAGCGGTGGGGGAGCTTTCTTT.

This clone was observed once. The chain links TRBV27 to TRBJ2-3, with D perhaps TRBD2 (6 bases). Trimming pared 3 bases from V and 3 bases from J, leaving 10 bases between. CDR3 size: 14 residues. Germline V lookup: CDR1 MNHEY, CDR2 SMNVEV (reference sequence). Here the CDR3 DNA reads TGTGCCAGCAGTTTGGCGGGACTGACAGATACGCAGTATTTT. Protein sequence: CASSLAGLTDTQYF.